This T cell receptor beta chain was retrieved from a study of T cell repertoires in cytomegalovirus infection. This clonotype showed up many times. A single record per CDR3 protein comes from TCRdb applying MiXCR to the reads. The repertoire consists of 450,000 to 550,000 distinct CDR3 sequences, with 16% occurring once and the leading ten covering roughly a quarter. The sequenced sample was CD8+ T cells from PBMCs. This sequence originates from a human donor in good health (CMV status not recorded). Some clones in this sample may be carry-over from other donors' samples.

The CDR3 DNA reads TGTGCCAGCAGCTGGGCGGGAGGGAAATCAAATGAGCAGTTCTTC. This gives the protein CASSWAGGKSNEQFF. This chain connects TRBV12-3 or TRBV12-4 to TRBJ2-1; 9 nucleotides match TRBD2. The CDR3 length is 15 residues. V was clipped by 6 bases and J by 7 bases; unmatched bases: 10.